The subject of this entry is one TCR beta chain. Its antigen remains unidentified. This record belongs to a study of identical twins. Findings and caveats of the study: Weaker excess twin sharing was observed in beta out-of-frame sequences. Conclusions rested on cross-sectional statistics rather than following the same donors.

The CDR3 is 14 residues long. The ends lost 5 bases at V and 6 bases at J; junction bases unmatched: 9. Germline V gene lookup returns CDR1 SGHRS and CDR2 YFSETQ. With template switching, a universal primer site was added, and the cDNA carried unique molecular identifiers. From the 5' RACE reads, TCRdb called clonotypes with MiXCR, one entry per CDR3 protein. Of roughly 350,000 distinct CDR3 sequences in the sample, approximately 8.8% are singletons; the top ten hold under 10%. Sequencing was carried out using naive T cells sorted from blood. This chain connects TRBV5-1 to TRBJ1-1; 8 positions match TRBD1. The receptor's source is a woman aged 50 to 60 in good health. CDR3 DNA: TGCGCCAGCAGGTCGACAGGGGATTGGGCTGAAGCTTTCTTT. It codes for CASRSTGDWAEAFF.